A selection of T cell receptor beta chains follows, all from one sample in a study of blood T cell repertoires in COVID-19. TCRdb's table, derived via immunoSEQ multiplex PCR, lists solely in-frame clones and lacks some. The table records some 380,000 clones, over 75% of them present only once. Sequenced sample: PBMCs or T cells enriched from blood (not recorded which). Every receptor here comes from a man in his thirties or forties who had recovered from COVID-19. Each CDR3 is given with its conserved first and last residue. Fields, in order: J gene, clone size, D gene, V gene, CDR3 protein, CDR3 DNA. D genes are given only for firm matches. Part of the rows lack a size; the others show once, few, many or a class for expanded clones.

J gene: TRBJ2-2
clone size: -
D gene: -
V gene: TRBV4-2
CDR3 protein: CASSQVPVGELFF
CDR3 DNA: TGTGCCAGCAGCCAAGTTCCCGTAGGGGAGCTGTTTTTT

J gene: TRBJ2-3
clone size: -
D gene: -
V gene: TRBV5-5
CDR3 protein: CASSSGRRDTDTQYF
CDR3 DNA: TGTGCCAGCAGCTCAGGCAGGAGGGATACAGATACGCAGTATTTT

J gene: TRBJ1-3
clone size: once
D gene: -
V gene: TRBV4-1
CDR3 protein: CASSQRESPGNTIYF
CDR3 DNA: TGCGCCAGCAGCCAACGAGAGAGCCCTGGAAACACCATATATTTT

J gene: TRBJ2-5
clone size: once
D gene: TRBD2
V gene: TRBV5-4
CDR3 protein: CASSLSGGASQETQYF
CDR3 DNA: TGTGCCAGCAGCCTCAGCGGGGGGGCTTCTCAAGAGACCCAGTACTTC

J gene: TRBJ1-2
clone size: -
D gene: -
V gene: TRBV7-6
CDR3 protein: CASSLAEGRNGYTF
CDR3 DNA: TGTGCCAGCAGCTTAGCCGAGGGCAGAAACGGCTACACCTTC

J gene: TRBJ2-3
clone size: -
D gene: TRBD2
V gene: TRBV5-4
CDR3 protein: CASSSGLAGGVLSTDTQYF
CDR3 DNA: TGTGCCAGCAGCTCAGGACTAGCGGGGGGAGTATTAAGCACAGATACGCAGTATTTT

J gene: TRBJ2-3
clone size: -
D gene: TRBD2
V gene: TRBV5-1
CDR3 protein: CASSSTRGRGTDTQYF
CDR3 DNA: TGCGCCAGCAGCTCGACGCGGGGGAGAGGCACAGATACGCAGTATTTT

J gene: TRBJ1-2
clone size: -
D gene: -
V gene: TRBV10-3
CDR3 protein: CAINRDLYGYTF
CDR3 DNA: TGTGCCATCAACAGGGACCTCTATGGCTACACCTTC

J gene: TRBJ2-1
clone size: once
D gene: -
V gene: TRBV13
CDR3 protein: CASSLASRLGEQFF
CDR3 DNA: TGTGCCAGCAGCTTAGCTTCCAGACTTGGTGAGCAGTTCTTC

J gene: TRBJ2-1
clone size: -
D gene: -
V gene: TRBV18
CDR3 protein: CASSPWTTTHNEQFF
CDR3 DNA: TGTGCCAGCTCACCATGGACTACAACCCACAATGAGCAGTTCTTC

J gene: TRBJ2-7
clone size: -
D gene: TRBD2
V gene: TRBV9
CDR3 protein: CASSVGGGAYEQYF
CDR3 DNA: TGTGCCAGCAGCGTAGGCGGGGGAGCTTACGAGCAGTACTTC

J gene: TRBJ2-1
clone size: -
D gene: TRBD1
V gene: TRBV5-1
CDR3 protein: CASSLRTGTGRNNEQFF
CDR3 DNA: TGCGCCAGCAGCTTGCGTACAGGGACAGGGAGGAACAATGAGCAGTTCTTC

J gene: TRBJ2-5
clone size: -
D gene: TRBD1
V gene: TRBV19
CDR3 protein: CASRPGDRGRETQYF
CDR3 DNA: TGTGCCAGTAGACCCGGCGACAGGGGTAGGGAGACCCAGTACTTC

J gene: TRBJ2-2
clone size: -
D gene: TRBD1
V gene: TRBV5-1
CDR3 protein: CASNPGQGNTGELFF
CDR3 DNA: TGCGCCAGCAATCCGGGACAGGGCAACACCGGGGAGCTGTTTTTT

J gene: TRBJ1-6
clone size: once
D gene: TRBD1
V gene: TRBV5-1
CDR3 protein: CASSSLDRGNSPLHF
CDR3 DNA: TGCGCCAGCAGCTCCTTGGACAGGGGGAATTCACCCCTCCACTTT

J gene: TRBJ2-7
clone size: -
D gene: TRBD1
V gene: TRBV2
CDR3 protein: CASSERGDRGVYEQYF
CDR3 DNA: TGTGCCAGCAGCGAGCGGGGGGACAGGGGGGTCTACGAGCAGTACTTC

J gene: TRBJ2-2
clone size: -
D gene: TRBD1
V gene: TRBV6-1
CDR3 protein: CASSEAARTGGLTGELFF
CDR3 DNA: TGTGCCAGCAGTGAAGCCGCCAGGACAGGGGGCCTCACCGGGGAGCTGTTTTTT

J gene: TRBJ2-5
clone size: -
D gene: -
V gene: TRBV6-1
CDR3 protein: CASSEIFGETQYF
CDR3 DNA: TGTGCCAGCAGTGAAATTTTCGGGGAGACCCAGTACTTC

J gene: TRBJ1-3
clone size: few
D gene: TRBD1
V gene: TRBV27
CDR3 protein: CASSFAGGVGNTIYF
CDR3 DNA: TGTGCCAGCAGTTTTGCAGGGGGCGTAGGAAACACCATATATTTT

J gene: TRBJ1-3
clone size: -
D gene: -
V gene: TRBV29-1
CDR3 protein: CSFLQGYPGNTIYF
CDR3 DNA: TGCAGCTTTCTACAGGGTTATCCTGGAAACACCATATATTTT

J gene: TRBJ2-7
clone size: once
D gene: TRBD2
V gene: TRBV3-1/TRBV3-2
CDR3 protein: CASSPTSGGLSSYEQYF
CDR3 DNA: TGTGCCAGCAGCCCCACTAGCGGGGGGCTATCTTCCTACGAGCAGTACTTC

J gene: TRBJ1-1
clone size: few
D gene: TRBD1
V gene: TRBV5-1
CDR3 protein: CASSLTGTGGTEAFF
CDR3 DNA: TGCGCCAGCAGCCTTACGGGGACAGGGGGCACTGAAGCTTTCTTT

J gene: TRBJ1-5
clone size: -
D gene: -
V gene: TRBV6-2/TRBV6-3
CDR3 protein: CASSYSPPGGNQPQHF
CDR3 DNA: TGTGCCAGCAGTTACTCACCTCCCGGGGGCAATCAGCCCCAGCATTTT

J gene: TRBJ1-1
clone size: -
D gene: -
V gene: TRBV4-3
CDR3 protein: CASSRDTEAFF
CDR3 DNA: TGCGCCAGCAGTCGGGACACTGAAGCTTTCTTT

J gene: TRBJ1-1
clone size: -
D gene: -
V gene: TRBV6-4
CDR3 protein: CASSDSSSGNTEAFF
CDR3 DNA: TGTGCCAGCAGTGACTCGTCTTCAGGGAACACTGAAGCTTTCTTT

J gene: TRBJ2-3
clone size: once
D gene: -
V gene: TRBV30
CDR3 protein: CAWSSPADTQYF
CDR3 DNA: TGTGCCTGGAGTTCGCCGGCAGATACGCAGTATTTT

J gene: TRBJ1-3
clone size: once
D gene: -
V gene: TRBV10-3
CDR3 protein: CAINGQNSGNTIYF
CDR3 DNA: TGTGCCATCAACGGACAGAACTCTGGAAACACCATATATTTT

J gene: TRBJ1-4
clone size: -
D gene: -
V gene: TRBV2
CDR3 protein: CASRPVGDRVYEKLFF
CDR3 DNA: TGTGCCAGCAGGCCAGTCGGGGATCGTGTCTATGAAAAACTGTTTTTT

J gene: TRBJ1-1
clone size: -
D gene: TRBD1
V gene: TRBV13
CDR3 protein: CASSLGQGGEAFF
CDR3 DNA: TGTGCCAGCAGCTTGGGACAGGGTGGTGAAGCTTTCTTT

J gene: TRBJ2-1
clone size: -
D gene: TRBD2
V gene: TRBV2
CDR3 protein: CASSVRLAIYNEQFF
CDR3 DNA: TGTGCCAGCAGTGTTAGACTAGCGATTTACAATGAGCAGTTCTTC

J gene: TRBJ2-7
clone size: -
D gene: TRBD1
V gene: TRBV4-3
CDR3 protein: CASSQDRGQGAGEQYF
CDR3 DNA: TGCGCCAGCAGCCAAGACCGCGGACAGGGGGCAGGCGAGCAGTACTTC

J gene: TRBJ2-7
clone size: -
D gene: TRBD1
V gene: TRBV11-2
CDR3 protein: CASSSPGTGFYEQYF
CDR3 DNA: TGTGCCAGCAGCTCTCCCGGGACAGGATTCTACGAGCAGTACTTC

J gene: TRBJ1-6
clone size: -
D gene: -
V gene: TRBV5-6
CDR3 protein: CASSDRSSYNSPLHF
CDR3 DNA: TGTGCCAGCAGCGACAGGAGCTCCTATAATTCACCCCTCCACTTT

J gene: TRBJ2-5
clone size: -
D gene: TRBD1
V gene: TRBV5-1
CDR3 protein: CASSPGIQGMETQYF
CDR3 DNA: TGCGCCAGCAGCCCCGGAATACAGGGGATGGAGACCCAGTACTTC

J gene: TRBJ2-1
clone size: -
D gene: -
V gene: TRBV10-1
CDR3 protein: CASSESGAGNEQFF
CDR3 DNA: TGCGCCAGCAGTGAGTCAGGAGCGGGTAATGAGCAGTTCTTC

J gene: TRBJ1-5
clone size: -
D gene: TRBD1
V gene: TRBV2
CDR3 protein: CASGRQGIGQPQHF
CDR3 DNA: TGTGCCAGCGGAAGACAGGGGATCGGACAGCCCCAGCATTTT

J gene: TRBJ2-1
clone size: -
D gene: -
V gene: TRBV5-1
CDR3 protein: CASSPGLAGSYNEQFF
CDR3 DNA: TGCGCCAGCAGCCCGGGCCTAGCAGGATCCTACAATGAGCAGTTCTTC

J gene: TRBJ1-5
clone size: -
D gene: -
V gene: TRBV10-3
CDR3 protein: CAISEWGDSNQPQHF
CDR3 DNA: TGTGCCATCAGTGAGTGGGGGGACAGCAATCAGCCCCAGCATTTT

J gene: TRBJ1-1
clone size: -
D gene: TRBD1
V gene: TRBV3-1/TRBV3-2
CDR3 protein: CASSLQGADTEAFF
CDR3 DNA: TGTGCCAGCAGTCTACAGGGGGCGGACACTGAAGCTTTCTTT

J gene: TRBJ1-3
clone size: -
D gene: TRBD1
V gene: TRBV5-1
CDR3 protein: CASSLEGQGRAGNTIYF
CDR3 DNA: TGCGCCAGCAGCTTGGAGGGACAGGGGAGGGCTGGAAACACCATATATTTT

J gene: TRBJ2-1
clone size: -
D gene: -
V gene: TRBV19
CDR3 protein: CASSIRPSYTGYNEQFF
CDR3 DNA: TGTGCCAGTAGTATACGACCCTCCTACACAGGGTACAATGAGCAGTTCTTC

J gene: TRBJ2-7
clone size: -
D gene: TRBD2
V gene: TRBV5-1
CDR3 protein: CASSLGPGGEGYEQYF
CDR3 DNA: TGCGCCAGCAGCTTGGGCCCGGGAGGGGAGGGCTACGAGCAGTACTTC

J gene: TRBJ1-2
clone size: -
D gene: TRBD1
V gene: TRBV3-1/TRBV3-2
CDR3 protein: CASSQGQVYYGYTF
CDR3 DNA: TGTGCCAGCAGCCAGGGACAGGTTTACTATGGCTACACCTTC

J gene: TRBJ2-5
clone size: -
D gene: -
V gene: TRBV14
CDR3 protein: CASSQEAFKETQYF
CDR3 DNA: TGTGCCAGCAGCCAAGAGGCCTTTAAAGAGACCCAGTACTTC

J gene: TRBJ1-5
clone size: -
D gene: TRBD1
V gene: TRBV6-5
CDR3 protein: CASSSQGAGNQPQHF
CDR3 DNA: TGTGCCAGCAGCTCTCAGGGGGCTGGCAATCAGCCCCAGCATTTT

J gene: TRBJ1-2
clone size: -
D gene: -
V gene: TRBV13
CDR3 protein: CASTLNPLSGYTF
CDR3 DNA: TGTGCCAGCACACTAAACCCACTAAGTGGCTACACCTTC

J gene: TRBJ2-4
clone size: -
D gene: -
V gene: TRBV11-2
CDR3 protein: CASSPGRDPLAKNIQYF
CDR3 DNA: TGTGCCAGCAGCCCAGGGCGTGACCCACTAGCCAAAAACATTCAGTACTTC

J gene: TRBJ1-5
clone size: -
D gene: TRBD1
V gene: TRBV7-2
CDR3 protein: CASSLARQGGQPQHF
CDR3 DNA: TGTGCCAGCAGCTTAGCTAGACAGGGTGGCCAGCCCCAGCATTTT